The present T cell receptor (beta chain) was sequenced within a study of shared clonotypes between healthy human individuals. General observations from the study: Sampling involved blood alone; tissue repertoires likely differ.

Only in-frame clones appear in the TCRdb table, and some are missing; sequencing was by immunoSEQ multiplex PCR. The sample records roughly 1,000,000 clones, roughly 74% being singletons. This clone appeared once. The antigen is undetermined. At the DNA level, this CDR3 is encoded by other sequences in the same sample as well. Trimming at V came to 0 bases and at J to 7 bases, leaving 9 bases not matched to a gene. Looked up from germline, CDR1 is SGHRS and CDR2 is YFSETQ. The CDR3 is made up of 16 amino acids. This clonotype was obtained from a man between 18 and 35 years old in good health. Some clones in this sample may be carry-over from other donors' samples. V is TRBV5-1 and J is TRBJ1-4, with 7 bases matching TRBD1. Sequenced material: memory CD4+ T cells from PBMCs. Subset specified: CD45RA-negative fraction. CDR3 in DNA: TGCGCCAGCAGCTTGGCCCCGACAGGGAGCGGTGAAAAACTGTTTTTT. As protein: CASSLAPTGSGEKLFF.